A selection of T cell receptor beta chains follows, all from one sample in a study of blood T cell repertoires in COVID-19. Sequencing was performed with immunoSEQ multiplex PCR; in TCRdb, only in-frame clones are kept and a portion is missing. The sample shows over 70,000 clones, 85% of them seen only once. Sequencing was performed on peripheral blood. The receptor set was obtained from an elderly man with acute or convalescent COVID-19. The conserved cysteine and the conserved F or W are not part of the CDR3 here. The D gene is left open where the match is weak.

TRBV4-2	-	ASSPAQITDTQY
TRBV28	-	ASSLLGGSPLH
TRBV5-5	TRBD1	ASSIGQGATEAF
TRBV7-3	-	ASSLGSAAGETQY
TRBV6-2/TRBV6-3	-	ASSPNTGPYTEAF
TRBV19	-	ASSAEQGGNQPQH
TRBV6-5	-	ASIPPGGRGGYT
TRBV19	-	ASSTGVAYNEQF
TRBV7-7	TRBD1	ASSPTTGGLGGELF
TRBV7-6	TRBD2	ASSLGSPGGPKAYEQY
TRBV7-8	TRBD1	ASSVQGRHQPQH
TRBV7-2	TRBD1	ASSSQGAQQPQH
TRBV7-9	-	ASSWPGGRANVLT
TRBV18	TRBD1	ASSPKGAGGQF
TRBV3-1/TRBV3-2	TRBD1	ASSQVRTGKLF
TRBV5-5	-	ASSAGQLLYGYT
TRBV27	TRBD2	ASSRGLAGSPAEETQY
TRBV24-1	-	ATSDLSGTAYEQY
TRBV9	-	ASSYLPLTSLNYGYT
TRBV14	TRBD1	ASSQDLGTEVWEQY
TRBV28	TRBD1	ASIPNPGTELEAF
TRBV7-2	TRBD2	ASSFLAGDVIKAKNIQY
TRBV20-1	TRBD2	SASSPLAGVTYEQY
TRBV29-1	TRBD1	SAARGRDYGYT
TRBV5-1	TRBD1	ASSPGTATEAF
TRBV28	TRBD1	ASSLDRVRETQY
TRBV7-8	-	ASSLGPGTDTQY
TRBV5-8	-	ASSQTGYQPQH
TRBV6-5	TRBD2	ASRRGLGTSSEQY
TRBV27	-	ASSLFARANYGYT
TRBV7-9	-	ASSQGEGGTDTQY
TRBV9	TRBD2	ASSVPPGRGENTGELF
TRBV7-2	TRBD2	ASSLGLAGSSTDTQY
TRBV6-5	TRBD2	ASGPAGGTQETQY
TRBV6-4	-	ASSGGGRGSPLH
TRBV5-1	-	ASSTSHRAEQY
TRBV29-1	TRBD2	SVDLRGSGGRSSTDTQY
TRBV6-6	TRBD2	ASSRSGVNTGELF
TRBV5-4	TRBD2	ASSLGGGGFYNEQF
TRBV7-3	-	ASSLNPSVNTEAF
TRBV27	-	ASSLVPGTDTQY
TRBV12-2	-	ASRLIGGMNEQF
TRBV10-3	TRBD2	AISGGPSGGTTGELF
TRBV7-2	TRBD1	ASSRTGTGVNYGYT
TRBV5-6	-	ASSFDGRLF
TRBV6-2/TRBV6-3	TRBD1	ASSSGQGGEKLF
TRBV5-1	-	ASSLGLRTDTQY
TRBV7-9	TRBD2	ASSLVGISSGRSQY
TRBV19	-	ASSSRGDTYNSPLH